This T cell receptor beta chain was retrieved from a study of control samples from healthy donors and cancer patients. The germline gives CDR1 LGHDT, CDR2 YNNKEL (reference sequence). The CDR3 has 16 residues. Trimming removed 3 bases at V and 0 bases at J, with 9 bases between. The protocol was immunoSEQ multiplex PCR, while the TCRdb copy is restricted to in-frame clones and leaves out a portion. This table holds 120,000 to 150,000 clones, roughly 92% found once. Sample: blood. The clonotype comes from a man under 40 in good health. The chain recombines TRBV3-1 (or the pseudogene TRBV3-2) with TRBJ2-6, with D possibly TRBD1 on 5 matching bases. The CDR3 sequence is CASSQGPPSGANVLTF. CDR3 nucleotides: TGTGCCAGCAGCCAGGGGCCGCCCTCTGGGGCCAACGTCCTGACTTTC.